Each of the 20 T cell receptor beta chains below was sequenced from the same sample in a study of response to subunit inactivated influenza vaccine. In TCRdb, the RT-PCR reads were re-called with MiXCR into one record per CDR3 protein. The sample has about 540,000 distinct CDR3 sequences, approximately 24% seen once. Separately, the same data were catalogued under a study of T cells expressing NK-cell markers. That investigation notes: The authors generated TCR beta cDNA through 5'RACE template switching with UMIs.

Sequencing was performed on CD4+ T cells sorted from PBMCs, taken 11 to 12 days after vaccination. These receptors were taken from a man aged 45-65 years who received an inactivated influenza vaccine.

Written as DNA, the CDR3 is TGTGCCAGCATCGTCCACGGTGAGCAGTTCTTC. It is translated as CASIVHGEQFF. The chain combines TRBV6-5 with TRBJ2-1, with D unclear. The CDR3 is 11 amino acids. CDR1 MNHEY and CDR2 SVGAGI come from the germline V gene. The V end was cut by 7 bases, the J end by 9 bases, with 10 bases between.

The rearrangement links TRBV6-5 to TRBJ1-5; 11 nucleotides line up with TRBD1. The V gene's germline CDR1 is MNHEY and CDR2 SVGAGI. The CDR3 is 16 amino acids. The J segment lost 6 bases and the V segment lost 2 bases, leaving 6 bases of the junction unmatched. The CDR3 spells CASSYQDRGRAQPQHF. DNA for the CDR3: TGTGCCAGCAGTTACCAGGACAGGGGGCGCGCTCAGCCCCAGCATTTT.

The sample holds a few counts of this clonotype. CDR3 DNA: TGTGCCAGCAGCCAGAGGGGCCACCAAGAGACCCAGTACTTC. Its translation is CASSQRGHQETQYF. The gene calls are TRBV14 and TRBJ2-5, with D perhaps assigned TRBD1 or TRBD2 (5 bases each). The CDR3 totals 14 residues. The germline V gene has CDR1 SGHDN and CDR2 FVKESK. The germline V and J ends were trimmed by 3 bases and 0 bases, with 8 bases remaining between them.

This clonotype was seen repeatedly, ten times or more. The V call is TRBV9, the J call TRBJ2-7; a weak D match, TRBD2 (6 bases). Germline V gene lookup returns CDR1 SGDLS and CDR2 YYNGEE. V was cut by 7 bases and J by 0 bases, with 14 bases left in between. This CDR3 is built from 14 residues. The CDR3 loop reads CASSVGGSSYEQYF. In DNA, the CDR3 is TGTGCCAGCTCAGTGGGGGGAAGCTCCTACGAGCAGTACTTC.

The chain is built from TRBV6-1 and TRBJ1-2; D is perhaps TRBD1 (5 bases). The V end lost 6 bases, the J end lost 0 bases, and 8 bases lay between the germline ends. The CDR3 runs to 13 residues. In germline, CDR1 is MNHNS, CDR2 SASEGT. CDR3 coding DNA: TGTGCCAGCAGAGGACAAACTAACTATGGCTACACCTTC. Translation: CASRGQTNYGYTF.

The genes are TRBV29-1 and TRBJ2-3, with D unresolved. The V gene's germline CDR1 is SQVTM and CDR2 ANQGSEA. The CDR3 runs 14 residues. V lost 1 base to trimming and J lost 2 bases, with 10 bases between them. CDR3 coding DNA: TGCAGCGTTGAAGGCCCGGGCCACACAGATACGCAGTATTTT. Translated, it gives CSVEGPGHTDTQYF.

About this clonotype: This may come from a read error, since a much larger clone is one base off. The rearrangement uses TRBV12-3 or TRBV12-4 and TRBJ2-1, with D unresolved. This CDR3 is 13 amino acids long. The V end lost 1 base, the J end lost 6 bases, and 7 bases lay between the germline ends. The CDR3 nucleotides are TGTGCCAGCAGTTTAGGGGATTTCAATGAGCAGTTCTTC. It specifies CASSLGDFNEQFF.

This clonotype was seen more than once but under ten times. The gene calls are TRBV15 and TRBJ2-7; weak D call: TRBD1 (5 bases). The V gene's germline CDR1 is LNHNV and CDR2 YYDKDF (reference sequence). The V and J ends lost 0 bases and 6 bases respectively, with 15 bases between them. This CDR3 region has 15 residues. The DNA of the CDR3 is TGTGCCACCAGCAGAGACCCATACCAGGGCGGCGAGCAGTACTTC. This encodes CATSRDPYQGGEQYF.

The V gene is TRBV2, the J gene TRBJ1-1; D unresolved. V shed 2 bases and J shed 4 bases, with 11 bases lying between them. The CDR3 extends over 14 amino acids. In germline, CDR1 is SNHLY, CDR2 FYNNEI. DNA for the CDR3: TGTGCCAGCAGTGAATTGTTGGGTGCCACTGAAGCTTTCTTT. Translated: CASSELLGATEAFF. Variable domain in full (rest from reference TRBV2 and TRBJ1-1): EPEVTQTPSHQVTQMGQEVILRCVPISNHLYFYWYRQILGQKVEFLVSFYNNEISEKSEIFDDQFSVERPDGSNFTLKIRSTKLEDSAMYFCASSELLGATEAFFGQGTRLTVV.

This clonotype was seen only a few times. V gene TRBV10-2 combines with J gene TRBJ2-1; D might be TRBD1 or TRBD2, each matching 6 bases. CDR3 length equals 17 residues. V was shortened by 2 bases and J by 6 bases, with 20 bases between the two germline ends. Germline-derived CDR1 and CDR2 are WSHSY and SAAADI. CDR3 amino acids: CASSEKGDFWYFNEQFF. The CDR3 nucleotides are TGCGCCAGCAGTGAGAAGGGGGACTTCTGGTATTTCAATGAGCAGTTCTTC.

The sample holds many counts of this clonotype. V gene TRBV4-1 combines with J gene TRBJ2-1; the D is unclear. Trimming pared 2 bases from V and 2 bases from J, leaving 16 bases between. Per germline, CDR1 MGHRA and CDR2 YSYEKL. CDR3 length: 17 residues. The CDR3 loop reads CASSQLRAESPYNEQFF. CDR3 coding DNA: TGCGCCAGCAGCCAACTTAGGGCCGAAAGCCCCTACAATGAGCAGTTCTTC.

V gene TRBV20-1 combines with J gene TRBJ2-2, with D uncertain. This CDR3 is 13 amino acids long. Trimming pared 2 bases from V and 6 bases from J, leaving 10 bases between. The germline V gene has CDR1 DFQATT and CDR2 SNEGSKA (reference sequence). CDR3 DNA: TGCAGTGCTAGAATCGACCCCCCCGGGGAGCTGTTTTTT. It is translated as CSARIDPPGELFF.

This chain connects TRBV23-1 to TRBJ2-7, with D tentatively TRBD1 (7 bases). TRBV23-1 is classed as an ORF, of uncertain function. The V end was cut by 0 bases, the J end by 3 bases, with 15 bases between. CDR3 length: 16 residues. This chain's CDR3 is CASSQSRRDRHYEQYF. CDR3 nucleotides: TGCGCCAGCAGTCAATCCAGGCGGGACAGACACTACGAGCAGTACTTC.

V is TRBV5-1 and J is TRBJ2-1, with 8 bases matching TRBD1. Germline values: CDR1 SGHRS, CDR2 YFSETQ. This CDR3 region has 15 residues. Trimming at V came to 4 bases and at J to 6 bases, leaving 9 bases not matched to a gene. CDR3 nucleotides: TGCGCCAGCAGCCCGGGACAGGCCCCGAGCAATGAGCAGTTCTTC. Translating gives CASSPGQAPSNEQFF.

This clonotype was observed a single time. The V call is TRBV6-1, the J call TRBJ2-2; D is undetermined. Trimming left V 6 bases short and J 4 bases short, with 12 bases between. Germline V lookup: CDR1 MNHNS, CDR2 SASEGT. This CDR3 spans 14 amino acids. This chain's CDR3 is CASRGAPGTGELFF. CDR3 sequence (DNA): TGTGCCAGCAGGGGTGCGCCGGGCACCGGGGAGCTGTTTTTT.

The chain recombines TRBV27 with TRBJ2-5, with unresolved D. From germline, CDR1 is MNHEY and CDR2 SMNVEV (reference sequence). The V and J ends lost 5 bases and 4 bases respectively, with 14 bases between them. This CDR3 is 14 amino acids long. CDR3 DNA sequence: TGTGCCAGCAGTCCCCGGTTGCCCGGAGAGACCCAGTACTTC. It specifies CASSPRLPGETQYF.

A few counts support this clonotype. The chain is built from TRBV10-3 and TRBJ2-1, with a possible D match to TRBD1 (6 bases). Germline V gives CDR1 ENHRY, CDR2 SYGVKD. This CDR3 has 14 residues. The V and J ends lost 4 bases and 6 bases respectively, with 13 bases between them. This chain's CDR3 is CAISVDRSLNEQFF. The CDR3, as DNA: TGTGCCATCAGTGTAGACAGGAGTCTCAATGAGCAGTTCTTC.

In this sample, this clonotype turned up many times. This sequence joins TRBV7-2 and TRBJ2-7; 9 bases line up with TRBD1. Germline V lookup: CDR1 SGHTA, CDR2 FQGNSA. The CDR3 consists of 16 residues. V was clipped by 4 bases and J by 2 bases; unmatched bases: 9. This CDR3 is CASSSRKGQGTYEQYF. In nucleotides, the CDR3 is TGTGCCAGCAGCTCCCGTAAAGGACAGGGGACCTACGAGCAGTACTTC. The full variable domain, with the rest looked up from reference TRBV7-2 and TRBJ2-7, is GAGVSQSPSNKVTEKGKDVELRCDPISGHTALYWYRQSLGQGLEFLIYFQGNSAPDKSGLPSDRFSAERTGGSVSTLTIQRTQQEDSAVYLCASSSRKGQGTYEQYFGPGTRLTVT.

DNA for the CDR3: TGCAGTGCAAAGGTTGCAGGGTCAGAGACCCAGTACTTC. Amino acids: CSAKVAGSETQYF. The genes are TRBV20-1 and TRBJ2-5; a possible D gene is TRBD1 (5 bases). Germline lookup yields CDR1 DFQATT and CDR2 SNEGSKA (reference sequence). The CDR3 covers 13 residues. Trimming removed 6 bases at V and 4 bases at J, with 15 bases between.

The CDR3 loop reads CSVQQGYEQYF. In DNA, the CDR3 is TGCAGCGTCCAACAGGGCTACGAGCAGTACTTC. The chain is built from TRBV29-1 and TRBJ2-7, with a weak D call TRBD1 (6 bases). The V gene's germline CDR1 is SQVTM and CDR2 ANQGSEA. Trimming stripped 6 bases from V and 3 bases from J, with 9 bases between. The CDR3 extends over 11 amino acids.